The 20 T cell receptor beta chains presented below share a single source sample, sequenced in a study of CD8+ T cells in alopecia areata. Treatment in this sample: oral pan-JAK inhibitor, 5-10 mg twice daily. Following RNA extraction, reverse transcription yielded cDNA that acted as the sequencing template. Measured with immunoSEQ multiplex PCR; TCRdb has only the in-frame clones, and not every one. Counted here are roughly 200,000 clones, approximately 47% occurring once; the ten biggest clones make up approximately 2.4%. The specimen was CD4+ T cells sorted from blood, collected at roughly week 38, from a patient treated with tofacitinib. These receptors all come from a human donor with alopecia areata.

This clone appeared a few times. DNA for the CDR3: TGTGCCAGCTCCACGGGGGACACAAGCTATGGCTACACCTTC. Amino acid sequence: CASSTGDTSYGYTF. This chain uses TRBV4-2 with TRBJ1-2, with D possibly being TRBD1 (6 bases). The CDR3 is 14 amino acids. V lost 8 bases to trimming and J lost 4 bases, with 17 bases between them. Germline-derived CDR1 and CDR2 are LGHNA and YNFKEQ.

The chain carries TRBV11-2 and TRBJ2-7; 7 bases map to TRBD2. Trimming at V came to 3 bases and at J to 0 bases, leaving 5 bases not matched to a gene. Germline CDR1 reads SGHAT; CDR2 reads FQNNGV. The CDR3 totals 15 residues. CDR3 protein: CASSFRLAASYEQYF. CDR3 nucleotides: TGTGCCAGCAGCTTTAGGCTAGCGGCCTCCTACGAGCAGTACTTC.

The genes are TRBV7-9 and TRBJ1-5; D call uncertain. The V end lost 9 bases, the J end lost 8 bases, and 5 bases lay between the germline ends. The CDR3 covers 9 residues. Germline V lookup: CDR1 SEHNR, CDR2 FQNEAQ (reference sequence). The CDR3 sequence is CARLEPQHF. The DNA for the CDR3 is TGTGCCAGACTCGAGCCCCAGCATTTT.

CDR3 residues: CASSTETQYF. CDR3 DNA sequence: TGTGCCAGCAGCACAGAGACCCAGTACTTC. The chain links TRBV6-1 to TRBJ2-5; D call uncertain. Germline V gene sequence: CDR1 MNHNS, CDR2 SASEGT. With 6 bases removed from V and 4 bases from J, the gap between germline ends came to 3 bases. CDR3 length: 10 amino acids.

V gene TRBV29-1 combines with J gene TRBJ1-2, with 8 bases fitting TRBD1. This CDR3 is built from 13 residues. V lost 5 bases and J lost 5; bases outside the gene matches: 7. Germline V lookup: CDR1 SQVTM, CDR2 ANQGSEA. CDR3 amino acids: CSVSSGTGYGYTF. CDR3 bases: TGCAGCGTTAGCTCCGGGACAGGATATGGCTACACCTTC.

CDR3 amino acids: CASDGLRRTGELFF. In DNA form, the CDR3 reads TGTGCCAGCGATGGTTTGAGGCGCACCGGGGAGCTGTTTTTT. The chain carries TRBV2 and TRBJ2-2; D is ambiguous. V lost 8 bases and J 4 bases, leaving 14 bases between the germline ends. The CDR3 extends over 14 amino acids. Germline assignment: CDR1 SNHLY and CDR2 FYNNEI.

A few counts support this clone. The gene calls are TRBV9 and TRBJ1-1, with unresolved D. CDR1 SGDLS and CDR2 YYNGEE come from the germline V gene. The CDR3 has 15 residues. Trimming shortened V by 3 bases and J by 0 bases, and 12 bases separated the two germline ends. Here the CDR3 reads CASSAQVEMNTEAFF. CDR3 coding DNA: TGTGCCAGCAGCGCCCAGGTTGAAATGAACACTGAAGCTTTCTTT. Full variable domain (missing parts from reference TRBV9 and TRBJ1-1): DSGVTQTPKHLITATGQRVTLRCSPRSGDLSVYWYQQSLDQGLQFLIQYYNGEERAKGNILERFSAQQFPDLHSELNLSSLELGDSALYFCASSAQVEMNTEAFFGQGTRLTVV.

Comments on this clone: One end of the junction is discordant with germline, which a read error may explain. The chain links TRBV2 to TRBJ2-5, with D hard to call. CDR1 and CDR2 (germline): SNHLY, FYNNEI. CDR3 length equals 13 residues. The CDR3 is CASGVVPQGTQYF. The CDR3 DNA is TGTGCCAGCGGGGTAGTACCGCAAGGGACCCAGTACTTC.

This clone was seen more than once but under ten times. The J gene is TRBJ2-3, the V gene TRBV2; 7 nucleotides align to TRBD2. V gave up 0 bases and J gave up 6 bases; unmatched junction bases: 12. Germline-derived CDR1 and CDR2 are SNHLY and FYNNEI. This CDR3 is 17 amino acids long. Here the CDR3 reads CASSEAMTSINVDTQYF. CDR3 nucleotides: TGTGCCAGCAGTGAAGCTATGACTAGCATCAATGTGGATACGCAGTATTTT.

The J gene is TRBJ2-7, the V gene TRBV6-5; 8 positions match TRBD1. J lost 2 bases, V lost 2 bases, and 2 bases had no gene match. Germline V lookup: CDR1 MNHEY, CDR2 SVGAGI. The CDR3 contains 14 residues. CDR3 coding DNA: TGTGCCAGCAGTTACAACAGGGGGGCCTACGAGCAGTACTTC. Amino acids: CASSYNRGAYEQYF.

J is TRBJ2-7 and V is TRBV13; 9 nucleotides align to TRBD1. The CDR3 consists of 15 residues. With 5 bases clipped from V and 6 bases from J, the junction kept 11 bases outside the gene matches. Germline lookup yields CDR1 PRHDT and CDR2 FYEKMQ (reference sequence). The CDR3 nucleotides read TGTGCCAGCAGCACCAGGGACAGGGCTAGGGCCGAGCAGTACTTC. Its translation: CASSTRDRARAEQYF.

This clone was recorded a few times. The V call is TRBV7-8, the J call TRBJ2-3; 13 nucleotides line up with TRBD2. V shed 7 bases and J 2 bases; nucleotides not matched to a gene: 9. The CDR3 runs 17 residues. CDR1 and CDR2 from the germline V gene are SGHVS and FQNEAQ. CDR3 residues: CASTQKGLAGSTDTQYF. In nucleotides, the CDR3 is TGTGCCAGCACCCAAAAGGGACTAGCGGGGTCCACAGATACGCAGTATTTT.

The chain has TRBV5-1 and TRBJ2-3, with a weak D call TRBD2 (6 bases). The germline gives CDR1 SGHRS, CDR2 YFSETQ. The CDR3 consists of 14 residues. The V end lost 0 bases, the J end lost 6 bases, and 11 bases lay between the germline ends. CDR3 DNA sequence: TGCGCCAGCAGCTTGGCCACAGCGGGCGATACGCAGTATTTT. Its translation is CASSLATAGDTQYF.

This clone was seen only a few times. The chain links TRBV29-1 to TRBJ2-5; 10 bases align to TRBD1. Germline V gene data show CDR1 as SQVTM and CDR2 as ANQGSEA. The CDR3 length is 16 residues. After removal of 6 bases from V and 4 bases from J, the junction contained 14 bases not matched to a gene. The CDR3 here is CSVPTRDRGGSETQYF. The CDR3 DNA is TGCAGCGTCCCCACTCGGGACAGGGGTGGTTCAGAGACCCAGTACTTC.

V is TRBV5-1 and J is TRBJ2-7; 10 bases align to TRBD2. This CDR3 contains 17 residues. From germline, CDR1 is SGHRS and CDR2 YFSETQ. V lost 4 bases to trimming and J lost 4 bases; unmatched junction nucleotides: 14. In DNA form, the CDR3 reads TGCGCCAGCAGCATCGGGTCTACTAGCGGGATAAGGTACGAGCAGTACTTC. Its translation: CASSIGSTSGIRYEQYF.

The chain couples TRBV5-1 to TRBJ2-1; D not resolved. This CDR3 contains 14 residues. Trimming left V 0 bases short and J 6 bases short, with 10 bases between. Germline V gives CDR1 SGHRS, CDR2 YFSETQ. The CDR3 nucleotides read TGCGCCAGCAGCTTGGTCGCCGAGCGCAATGAGCAGTTCTTC. Its protein product is CASSLVAERNEQFF. Full variable domain (missing parts from reference TRBV5-1 and TRBJ2-1): KAGVTQTPRYLIKTRGQQVTLSCSPISGHRSVSWYQQTPGQGLQFLFEYFSETQRNKGNFPGRFSGRQFSNSRSEMNVSTLELGDSALYLCASSLVAERNEQFFGPGTRLTVL.

The gene calls are TRBV29-1 and TRBJ2-7; 10 positions match TRBD1. CDR1 is SQVTM and CDR2 is ANQGSEA in the germline V gene. The CDR3 is 14 amino acids. V lost 6 bases, J lost 4 bases, and 9 bases stayed unmatched. Here the CDR3 reads CSVDFGQGGYEQYF. The CDR3 DNA is TGCAGCGTGGATTTCGGACAGGGGGGTTACGAGCAGTACTTC.

V is TRBV30 and J is TRBJ1-3; perhaps TRBD1 as D (5 bases). The CDR3 contains 17 residues. Trimming took off 4 bases at V and 1 base at J, with 20 bases between the two ends. Germline CDR1 and CDR2: GTSNPN and SVGIG (reference sequence). The CDR3 DNA reads TGTGCCTGGACCTCCCCCCGCGGCAGGGTTTCTGGAAACACCATATATTTT. Protein product: CAWTSPRGRVSGNTIYF. Filled out from reference TRBV30 and TRBJ1-3, the complete variable domain reads SQTIHQWPATLVQPVGSPLSLECTVEGTSNPNLYWYRQAAGRGLQLLFYSVGIGQISSEVPQNLSASRPQDRQFILSSKKLLLSDSGFYLCAWTSPRGRVSGNTIYFGEGSWLTVV.

This rearrangement joins TRBV30 to TRBJ2-7; no reliable D call. CDR1 and CDR2 from the germline V gene are GTSNPN and SVGIG (reference sequence). The CDR3 contains 11 residues. The V and J ends lost 4 bases and 5 bases respectively, with 9 bases between them. This CDR3 is CAWTWGNEQYF. As DNA, the CDR3 is TGTGCCTGGACATGGGGAAACGAGCAGTACTTC.

V is TRBV6-5 and J is TRBJ1-5; D is unresolved. CDR1 is MNHEY and CDR2 is SVGAGI in the germline V gene. The length of the CDR3 is 14 residues. V was clipped by 6 bases and J by 7 bases, with 16 bases between them. CDR3 in amino acids: CASRSAGRPQPQHF. CDR3 nucleotide sequence: TGTGCCAGCAGGTCTGCGGGGAGGCCCCAGCCCCAGCATTTT.